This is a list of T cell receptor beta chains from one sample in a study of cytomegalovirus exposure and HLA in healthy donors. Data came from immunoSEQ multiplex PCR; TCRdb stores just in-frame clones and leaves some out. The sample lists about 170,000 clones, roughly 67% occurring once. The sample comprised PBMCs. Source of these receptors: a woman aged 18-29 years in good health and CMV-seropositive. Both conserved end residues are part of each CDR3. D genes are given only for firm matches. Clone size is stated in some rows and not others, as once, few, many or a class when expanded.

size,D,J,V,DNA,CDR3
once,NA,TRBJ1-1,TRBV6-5,TGTGCCAGCAGCCGTGTTTCTTACTCGAACACTGAAGCTTTCTTT,CASSRVSYSNTEAFF
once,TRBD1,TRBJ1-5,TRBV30,TGTGCCTGGACCAGGGGGCCGGGACAGGGAGTTGTGACGAGCAATCAGCCCCAGCATTTT,CAWTRGPGQGVVTSNQPQHF
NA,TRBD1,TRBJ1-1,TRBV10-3,TGTGCCATCAGTGAGGGGACAGGGTTGAAAAACACTGAAGCTTTCTTT,CAISEGTGLKNTEAFF
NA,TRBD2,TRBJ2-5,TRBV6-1,TGTGCCAGCAGTGACCGCCTAGCGGGGGGAAAAGAGACCCAGTACTTC,CASSDRLAGGKETQYF
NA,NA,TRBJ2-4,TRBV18,TGTGCCAGCTCGCCCGACATCGTAGCCAAAAACATTCAGTACTTC,CASSPDIVAKNIQYF
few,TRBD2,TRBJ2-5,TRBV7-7,TGTGCTAGCAGTTTCACTAGCGGGGGGTTAGAGACCCAGTACTTC,CASSFTSGGLETQYF
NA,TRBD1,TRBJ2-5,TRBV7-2,TGTGCCAGCAGCTTAGCTGACAGGGAGCAAGAGACCCAGTACTTC,CASSLADREQETQYF
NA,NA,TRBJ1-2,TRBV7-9,TGTGCCAGCAGCCGTGGGGGGGTGGTGGATGGCTACACCTTC,CASSRGGVVDGYTF
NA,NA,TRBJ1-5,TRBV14,TGTGCCAGCAGCCCACACCTTATCCGTAGCAATCAGCCCCAGCATTTT,CASSPHLIRSNQPQHF
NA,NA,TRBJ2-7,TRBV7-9,TGTGCCAGCAGCACCGGGACTGGGAGCTCCTACGAGCAGTACTTC,CASSTGTGSSYEQYF
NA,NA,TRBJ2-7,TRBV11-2,TGTGCCAGCACCTGGGGGACTGGCTACGGGCAGTACTTC,CASTWGTGYGQYF
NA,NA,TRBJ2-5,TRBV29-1,TGCAGCGAAGTGGGCTCGTACGGTGGAGAGACCCAGTACTTC,CSEVGSYGGETQYF
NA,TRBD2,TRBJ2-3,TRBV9,TGTGCCAGCAGCGGACTAGCGGGGGGCCACACAGATACGCAGTATTTT,CASSGLAGGHTDTQYF
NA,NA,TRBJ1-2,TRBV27,TGTGCCAGCAGTTTAACAGGGAACTATGGCTACACCTTC,CASSLTGNYGYTF
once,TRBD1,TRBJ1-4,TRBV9,TGTGCCAGCAGCATGGACAGGGGCGAAAAACTGTTTTTT,CASSMDRGEKLFF
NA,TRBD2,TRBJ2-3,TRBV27,TGTGCCAGCAGTAGGACTAGCGGGGGGATTTATACGCAGTATTTT,CASSRTSGGIYTQYF
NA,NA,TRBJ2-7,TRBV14,TGTGCCAGCAGCCAAGGAGCTTACGAGCAGTACTTC,CASSQGAYEQYF
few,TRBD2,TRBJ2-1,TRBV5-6,TGTGCCAGCAGCGGGGGGGCGGGGGGTCACAATGAGCAGTTCTTC,CASSGGAGGHNEQFF
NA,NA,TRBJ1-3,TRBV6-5,TGTGCCAGCAGTTACTCATGGCAGGCTCTTGGAAACACCATATATTTT,CASSYSWQALGNTIYF
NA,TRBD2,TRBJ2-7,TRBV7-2,TGTGCCAGCAGCCTAGGGACTAGCGGGGATGTCTACGAGCAGTACTTC,CASSLGTSGDVYEQYF
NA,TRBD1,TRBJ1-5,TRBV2,TGTGCCAGCAGTAAGGGACAGTCAAGGAGGGACAATCAGCCCCAGCATTTT,CASSKGQSRRDNQPQHF
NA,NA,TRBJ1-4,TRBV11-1,TGTGCCAGCAGCTTAGCGGGCAGCCCGGGGGAAAAACTGTTTTTT,CASSLAGSPGEKLFF
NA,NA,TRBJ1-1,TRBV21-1,TGTGCCAGCAGCAAATCGCACATCATGAACACTGAAGCTTTCTTT,CASSKSHIMNTEAFF